The 29 T cell receptor beta chains below come from one sample, sequenced in a study of blood T cell repertoires in COVID-19. Libraries were prepared by immunoSEQ multiplex PCR; TCRdb keeps only in-frame clonotypes and omits some of them. Of 90,000 to 120,000 clones in the sample, about 93% were seen once. The sequencing sample was made of peripheral blood. These receptors originate from a woman aged 30 to 39 with acute or convalescent COVID-19.

This CDR3 is CASSSGTSGFYEQYF. The CDR3 coding sequence is TGTGCCAGCAGTTCCGGGACTAGCGGGTTCTACGAGCAGTACTTC. The chain links TRBV7-9 to TRBJ2-7; 12 nucleotides agree with TRBD2. Trimming removed 6 bases from V and 3 bases from J; junction bases left unmatched: 6. Germline V gene data show CDR1 as SEHNR and CDR2 as FQNEAQ (reference sequence). This CDR3 spans 15 amino acids. The variable domain in full, with the rest retrieved from reference TRBV7-9 and TRBJ2-7, is DTGVSQNPRHKITKRGQNVTFRCDPISEHNRLYWYRQTLGQGPEFLTYFQNEAQLEKSRLLSDRFSAERPKGSFSTLEIQRTEQGDSAMYLCASSSGTSGFYEQYFGPGTRLTVT.

The gene calls are TRBV18 and TRBJ2-6; possibly TRBD2 for D (5 bases). This CDR3 comprises 17 residues. Trimming removed 6 bases at V and 4 bases at J, with 19 bases between. From germline, CDR1 is KGHSH and CDR2 LQKENI. The CDR3 region is CASSHPPMGAGANVLTF. CDR3 nucleotide sequence: TGTGCCAGCTCGCATCCCCCTATGGGAGCAGGGGCCAACGTCCTGACTTTC.

This chain joins TRBV7-8 and TRBJ1-4, with D tentatively TRBD1 (5 bases). This CDR3 has 12 amino acids. The germline V gene has CDR1 SGHVS and CDR2 FQNEAQ. Trimming left V 4 bases short and J 6 bases short, with 6 bases between. CDR3: CASSWGHEKLFF. In DNA, the CDR3 is TGTGCCAGCAGCTGGGGCCATGAAAAACTGTTTTTT.

The chain links TRBV11-2 to TRBJ2-1; 12 bases are shared with TRBD2. The germline V gene has CDR1 SGHAT and CDR2 FQNNGV. This CDR3 is 16 amino acids long. Germline trimming cut 5 bases from V and 4 bases from J; bases unmatched to any gene: 6. The CDR3 sequence: CASSRLAGGPYNEQFF. CDR3 coding DNA: TGTGCCAGCAGCCGTCTAGCGGGAGGGCCATACAATGAGCAGTTCTTC. Variable domain in full (rest from reference TRBV11-2 and TRBJ2-1): EAGVAQSPRYKIIEKRQSVAFWCNPISGHATLYWYQQILGQGPKLLIQFQNNGVVDDSQLPKDRFSAERLKGVDSTLKIQPAKLEDSAVYLCASSRLAGGPYNEQFFGPGTRLTVL.

This clone occurred once. The rearrangement links TRBV11-3 to TRBJ2-5; the match to TRBD2 covers 10 bases. The CDR3 length is 18 residues. The V segment lost 5 bases and the J segment 4 bases; nucleotides outside the gene matches: 16. Germline V gene lookup returns CDR1 SGHNT and CDR2 YENEEA. The CDR3 nucleotides are TGTGCCAGCAGCGCAGGTTGGGGTACTAGCGGGGCTTCAGAGACCCAGTACTTC. Protein sequence: CASSAGWGTSGASETQYF.

The rearrangement uses TRBV11-3 and TRBJ2-3; 15 bases are a match to TRBD2. Germline V gene lookup returns CDR1 SGHNT and CDR2 YENEEA. Germline trimming cut 6 bases from V and 4 bases from J; bases unmatched to any gene: 5. CDR3 size: 16 residues. The CDR3 protein is CASSLGLAGGADTQYF. CDR3 nucleotide sequence: TGTGCCAGCAGTTTGGGACTAGCGGGAGGTGCAGATACGCAGTATTTT.

This clone has only one observation. This chain connects TRBV5-4 to TRBJ2-3; 7 bases are shared with TRBD2. With 3 bases clipped from V and 6 bases from J, the junction kept 10 bases outside the gene matches. The CDR3 has 15 amino acids. The germline V gene encodes CDR1 SGHNT and CDR2 YYREEE (reference sequence). The chain's CDR3 is CASSYHGTGGDTQYF. The CDR3 nucleotides are TGTGCCAGCAGCTACCACGGGACCGGGGGGGATACGCAGTATTTT. The full variable domain, with the rest looked up from reference TRBV5-4 and TRBJ2-3, is ETGVTQSPTHLIKTRGQQVTLRCSSQSGHNTVSWYQQALGQGPQFIFQYYREEENGRGNFPPRFSGLQFPNYSSELNVNALELDDSALYLCASSYHGTGGDTQYFGPGTRLTVL.

This clone was recorded only once. The rearrangement joins TRBV7-2 to TRBJ2-1; 9 nucleotides align to TRBD1. V lost 5 bases to trimming and J lost 3 bases; unmatched junction nucleotides: 8. CDR3 length equals 16 residues. Germline V lookup: CDR1 SGHTA, CDR2 FQGNSA. CDR3 DNA sequence: TGTGCCAGCAGCCCCTGGACAGGGGCGGGCTACAATGAGCAGTTCTTC. Translating it yields CASSPWTGAGYNEQFF.

The chain recombines TRBV7-2 with TRBJ2-2, with TRBD2 identical over 8 bases. Germline assignment: CDR1 SGHTA and CDR2 FQGNSA. V dropped 5 bases and J dropped 6; count of bases not matched to a gene: 14. The CDR3 is made up of 17 amino acids. The CDR3, as DNA: TGTGCCAGCAGCGCGTCCCCGGGACTAGGAGTATCCGGGGAGCTGTTTTTT. It yields the protein CASSASPGLGVSGELFF.

The rearrangement links TRBV12-3 or TRBV12-4 to TRBJ2-2; D not resolved. V lost 5 bases and J 6 bases, leaving 7 bases between the germline ends. CDR3 length: 12 amino acids. The CDR3 here is CASSLYPGELFF. Written as DNA, the CDR3 is TGTGCCAGCAGTCTCTACCCCGGGGAGCTGTTTTTT.

The rearrangement uses TRBV10-3 and TRBJ1-2, with unresolved D. With 0 bases removed from V and 5 bases from J, the gap between germline ends came to 10 bases. The CDR3 has 14 residues. Germline V lookup: CDR1 ENHRY, CDR2 SYGVKD. In DNA form, the CDR3 reads TGTGCCATCAGTGAGTCGCGGCAGAGTTATGGCTACACCTTC. This translates into CAISESRQSYGYTF.

To note about this clone: An end of the junction does not agree with germline; a read error may underlie this. The chain employs TRBV30 and TRBJ1-2, with 7 bases lining up with TRBD1. The CDR3 spans 12 residues. Germline loops: CDR1 GTSNPN, CDR2 SVGIG (reference sequence). CDR3 in DNA: TGTGCTTGGACAGGATCCTCCTATGGCTACACCTTC. It codes for CAWTGSSYGYTF.

DNA of the CDR3: TGTGCCAGCAGCTTAGCTGTGAGAACTGAAGCTTTCTTT. This encodes CASSLAVRTEAFF. The rearrangement uses TRBV7-9 and TRBJ1-1; no reliable D call. CDR3 length: 13 amino acids. The V gene's germline CDR1 is SEHNR and CDR2 FQNEAQ (reference sequence). V was cut by 0 bases and J by 5 bases, with 7 bases left in between.

The chain links TRBV4-1 to TRBJ2-7, with TRBD2 identical over 9 bases. Germline V gives CDR1 MGHRA, CDR2 YSYEKL. With 1 base clipped from V and 2 bases from J, the junction kept 3 bases outside the gene matches. This CDR3 is 15 amino acids long. This chain's CDR3 is CASSQVTSGPYEQYF. For the CDR3, the DNA is TGCGCCAGCAGCCAAGTGACTAGCGGACCCTACGAGCAGTACTTC.

This clone showed up just once. The chain links TRBV27 to TRBJ2-5, with D possibly being TRBD1 (6 bases). Trimming took off 4 bases at V and 0 bases at J, with 12 bases between the two ends. This CDR3 is built from 15 residues. Germline values: CDR1 MNHEY, CDR2 SMNVEV (reference sequence). DNA of the CDR3: TGTGCCAGCAGTTCCTCGAGGGGGTACCAAGAGACCCAGTACTTC. Protein sequence: CASSSSRGYQETQYF.

The rearrangement links TRBV5-1 to TRBJ1-4; D not resolved. The length of the CDR3 is 15 residues. Germline CDR1 reads SGHRS; CDR2 reads YFSETQ. V lost 0 bases to trimming and J lost 4 bases, with 10 bases between them. CDR3 sequence: CASSLESQDNEKLFF. CDR3 in DNA: TGCGCCAGCAGCTTGGAGTCGCAGGATAATGAAAAACTGTTTTTT.

This clone was detected only a few times. V gene TRBV27 combines with J gene TRBJ2-7, with TRBD1 identical over 9 bases. The CDR3 extends over 14 amino acids. Germline V CDR1 and CDR2: MNHEY, SMNVEV (reference sequence). V shed 5 bases and J 3 bases; nucleotides not matched to a gene: 5. This CDR3 is CASSSPDRGYEQYF. CDR3 DNA sequence: TGTGCCAGCAGTAGCCCGGACAGGGGCTACGAGCAGTACTTC.

The chain has TRBV12-3 or TRBV12-4 and TRBJ2-7, with D unclear. V was pared by 5 bases and J by 4 bases, with 6 bases between. The CDR3 runs to 11 residues. This CDR3 reads CASSSLYEQYF. CDR3 nucleotide sequence: TGTGCCAGCAGTAGCCTATACGAGCAGTACTTC.

The V gene is TRBV18, the J gene TRBJ1-3; D is undetermined. V shed 1 base and J shed 1 base, with 8 bases lying between them. From germline, CDR1 is KGHSH and CDR2 LQKENI. The CDR3 runs 15 residues. CDR3 amino acids: CASSPQGASGNTIYF. The CDR3, as DNA: TGTGCCAGCTCACCACAGGGAGCTTCTGGAAACACCATATATTTT.

The chain has TRBV2 and TRBJ2-7; D might be TRBD2 (5 bases). The length of the CDR3 is 18 residues. Trimming removed 6 bases from V and 6 bases from J, with 30 bases in between. Germline assignment: CDR1 SNHLY and CDR2 FYNNEI. CDR3 nucleotide sequence: TGTGCCAGCAGCCTCGGGGTTTCTCTACGAATTTTTATCGTCGAGCAGTACTTC. It specifies CASSLGVSLRIFIVEQYF.

This chain joins TRBV19 and TRBJ2-7; TRBD1 matches at 7 bases. V was pared by 7 bases and J by 0 bases, with 6 bases of the junction left unmatched. The CDR3 covers 14 residues. The germline V gene has CDR1 LNHDA and CDR2 SQIVND (reference sequence). The chain's CDR3 is CASTQGPPSYEQYF. The CDR3 DNA follows: TGTGCCAGTACACAGGGGCCTCCCTCCTACGAGCAGTACTTC.

The chain carries TRBV6-5 and TRBJ2-1; a weak D match, TRBD2 (6 bases). Germline V gives CDR1 MNHEY, CDR2 SVGAGI. The CDR3 loop spans 16 amino acids. V was clipped by 4 bases and J by 8 bases, with 21 bases between them. CDR3 DNA sequence: TGTGCCAGCAGTTCTACTCGGGCGACTAGACCGGATGAGCAGTTCTTC. As protein: CASSSTRATRPDEQFF.

V gene TRBV3-1 (or the pseudogene TRBV3-2) combines with J gene TRBJ1-6, with D perhaps matching TRBD1 (5 bases). Germline lookup yields CDR1 LGHDT and CDR2 YNNKEL (reference sequence). There are 18 residues in the CDR3. V was cut by 0 bases and J by 5 bases, with 17 bases left in between. CDR3 amino acids: CASSQEGTRGGHNSPLHF. The CDR3 DNA reads as TGTGCCAGCAGCCAAGAGGGGACTCGTGGGGGACATAATTCACCCCTCCACTTT.

The CDR3 region has the DNA TGTGCCAGCAGCCGGCCAGGGACTAGCGGGGGATTTGGTGAGCAGTTCTTC. This translates into CASSRPGTSGGFGEQFF. The J gene is TRBJ2-1, the V gene TRBV11-2, with 14 bases lining up with TRBD2. The ends lost 5 bases at V and 9 bases at J; junction bases unmatched: 12. The CDR3 length is 17 residues. Germline lookup yields CDR1 SGHAT and CDR2 FQNNGV.

This chain connects TRBV9 to TRBJ1-4; D is possibly TRBD1 (5 bases). This CDR3 region has 16 residues. V was trimmed by 2 bases and J by 2 bases, leaving 13 bases between them. CDR1 and CDR2 (germline): SGDLS, YYNGEE. This CDR3 is CASSVEGVRTNEKLFF. CDR3 nucleotides: TGTGCCAGCAGCGTTGAAGGGGTAAGGACTAATGAAAAACTGTTTTTT.

This chain links TRBV23-1 with TRBJ2-1; D might be TRBD2 (5 bases). TRBV23-1 is marked as an open reading frame, function uncertain. CDR3 length: 18 residues. Trimming cost V 6 bases and J 4 bases, with 25 bases left between them. CDR3 coding DNA: TGCGCCAGCAGCCCTCCCGGGGTGCAGACAAGGTCTTACAATGAGCAGTTCTTC. The encoded protein is CASSPPGVQTRSYNEQFF.

CDR3 sequence: CASSEGGRQGDHFNYGYTF. The CDR3 DNA is TGTGCCAGCAGTGAAGGCGGGCGTCAGGGGGATCACTTTAACTATGGCTACACCTTC. The chain joins TRBV6-1 to TRBJ1-2, with 7 bases lining up with TRBD1. CDR1 and CDR2 from the germline V gene are MNHNS and SASEGT. The J segment lost 1 base and the V segment lost 1 base, leaving 15 bases of the junction unmatched. The CDR3 loop spans 19 amino acids.

The gene calls are TRBV27 and TRBJ1-1; D gene ambiguous. This CDR3 has 15 amino acids. V lost 0 bases to trimming and J lost 1 base, with 9 bases between them. Germline V gives CDR1 MNHEY, CDR2 SMNVEV (reference sequence). CDR3 sequence: CASSLSPGWNTEAFF. CDR3 coding DNA: TGTGCCAGCAGTTTATCACCGGGATGGAACACTGAAGCTTTCTTT.

The chain uses TRBV6-2 or TRBV6-3 and TRBJ2-3, with D maybe TRBD1 (6 bases). V lost 4 bases and J 0 bases, leaving 14 bases between the germline ends. The CDR3 loop spans 16 amino acids. Germline V gives CDR1 MNHEY, CDR2 SVGEGT. The CDR3 nucleotides are TGTGCCAGCAGTTCAACCGGGACAAAGAGCACAGATACGCAGTATTTT. This sequence encodes CASSSTGTKSTDTQYF.